The sample holds one count of the clone carrying this TCR beta chain. This entry belongs to a study of blood T cell repertoires in COVID-19. Study context: Sources were T cells, B-cell-depleted T cells, or PBMCs; the material itself was cDNA or gDNA.

Clinical histories supplied by participants themselves formed the basis of cohort assignment. TCRdb's copy holds only in-frame clones and misses some; the assay was immunoSEQ multiplex PCR. The table has more than 300,000 clones, around 90% seen once. V lost 1 base, J lost 0 bases, and 10 bases lay in between. Germline-derived CDR1 and CDR2 are SGHRS and YFSETQ. This CDR3 spans 15 amino acids. The TCR comes from a woman in her thirties who had recovered from COVID-19. The specimen sequenced was PBMCs or T cells enriched from blood (not recorded which). The chain combines TRBV5-1 with TRBJ1-1, with D possibly matching TRBD1 (5 bases). The CDR3 sequence is CASSLYGGLNTEAFF. The CDR3 DNA reads as TGCGCCAGCAGCTTGTACGGGGGGTTGAACACTGAAGCTTTCTTT.